These 9 T cell receptor beta chains were all obtained from the same sample, sequenced in a study of shared clonotypes between healthy human individuals (dated by TCRdb to 2018 to 2020). CD8 naive samples consisted of CD45RO-negative cells that were positively selected for CCR7, yielding a CD45RA+CCR7+ population without TemRA cells. The method was the immunoSEQ multiplex PCR assay. TCRdb took over this immuneACCESS table, retaining in-frame rearrangements with V and J assigned. Such tables are incomplete; in checked studies, under half of the missing clones stem from an unresolved V gene, and the remainder is unexplained. The table for this sample lists fewer than 850,000 clones; approximately 96% of them were counted only once. Over 0.2% of the sample is taken by the ten largest. Sequencing used naive CD8+ T cells sorted from blood. What this sample's cell subset or site label stands for: CD45RA+CCR7+. These receptors originate from a man between 25 and 39 years old in good health.

V is TRBV4-3 and J is TRBJ2-7; D is unresolved. The CDR3 consists of 16 residues. Trimming removed 0 bases at V and 0 bases at J, with 12 bases between. CDR1 LGHNA and CDR2 YSLEER come from the germline V gene. CDR3 nucleotide sequence: TGCGCCAGCAGCCAAGACTTCGGCGTGAGCTCCTACGAGCAGTACTTC. Amino acids: CASSQDFGVSSYEQYF.

V usage is TRBV27 and J usage is TRBJ2-1, with D perhaps TRBD2 (5 bases). V was clipped by 4 bases and J by 8 bases, with 9 bases between them. The CDR3 totals 12 residues. Looked up from germline, CDR1 is MNHEY and CDR2 is SMNVEV (reference sequence). The CDR3 loop is CASSSTSYEQFF. CDR3 coding DNA: TGTGCCAGCAGTTCCACTAGTTATGAGCAGTTCTTC.

Comments on this clone: The sample has other DNA sequences that encode this CDR3 too. The chain combines TRBV7-8 with TRBJ2-1; 11 bases align to TRBD2. The CDR3 runs 15 residues. Per germline, CDR1 SGHVS and CDR2 FQNEAQ. J lost 7 bases, V lost 2 bases, and 4 bases had no gene match. The CDR3 loop is CASSLLAGGPNEQFF. In DNA, the CDR3 is TGTGCCAGCAGCTTATTAGCGGGAGGGCCAAATGAGCAGTTCTTC. Based on the CDR3 plus reference TRBV7-8 and TRBJ2-1, the full variable domain is GAGVSQSPRYKVAKRGQDVALRCDPISGHVSLFWYQQALGQGPEFLTYFQNEAQLDKSGLPSDRFFAERPEGSVSTLKIQRTQQEDSAVYLCASSLLAGGPNEQFFGPGTRLTVL.

The V and J genes are TRBV27 and TRBJ2-2, with D tentatively TRBD2 (5 bases). This CDR3 is built from 14 residues. Trimming took off 10 bases at V and 1 base at J, with 13 bases between the two ends. Germline V gene lookup returns CDR1 MNHEY and CDR2 SMNVEV (reference sequence). The CDR3 loop reads CATAPGLNTGELFF. The CDR3 coding sequence is TGTGCCACCGCGCCGGGGTTGAACACCGGGGAGCTGTTTTTT.

This chain uses TRBV25-1 with TRBJ2-7, with a possible D match to TRBD1 (5 bases). V was trimmed by 3 bases and J by 4 bases, leaving 13 bases between them. Germline V gene lookup returns CDR1 MGHDK and CDR2 SYGVNS. This CDR3 has 14 amino acids. This CDR3 reads CASSDRQGRYEQYF. DNA of the CDR3: TGTGCCAGCAGTGATCGGCAGGGTAGATACGAGCAGTACTTC.

The chain combines TRBV11-2 with TRBJ2-2, with D hard to call. This CDR3 is built from 15 residues. Trimming pared 0 bases from V and 7 bases from J, leaving 12 bases between. The germline V gene has CDR1 SGHAT and CDR2 FQNNGV. The CDR3 DNA reads as TGTGCCAGCAGCTTAGAGGCTAGTTGGATCGGGGAGCTGTTTTTT. Translated: CASSLEASWIGELFF.

Here the CDR3 DNA reads TGTGCCATCAGGGGGAATTCAGGGGGACCTGGAAACACCATATATTTT. Its protein product is CAIRGNSGGPGNTIYF. This chain joins TRBV10-3 and TRBJ1-3; 7 nucleotides align to TRBD1. The J segment lost 2 bases and the V segment lost 6 bases, leaving 10 bases of the junction unmatched. The CDR3 consists of 16 residues. The germline V gene encodes CDR1 ENHRY and CDR2 SYGVKD.

The gene calls are TRBV10-2 and TRBJ2-1, with D possibly being TRBD2 (6 bases). Trimming took 1 base from V and 0 from J, leaving 13 bases between them. The CDR3 covers 17 residues. Per the germline V gene, CDR1 is WSHSY and CDR2 is SAAADI. The chain's CDR3 is CASSELGRGNSYNEQFF. CDR3 DNA sequence: TGCGCCAGCAGTGAGTTGGGGCGGGGTAACTCCTACAATGAGCAGTTCTTC.

To note about this clone: This same CDR3 is encoded by further DNA sequences in the sample. This chain uses TRBV5-1 with TRBJ2-7, with 10 bases matching TRBD1. The CDR3 sequence is 14 residues long. Trimming at V came to 3 bases and at J to 5 bases, leaving 5 bases not matched to a gene. In germline, CDR1 is SGHRS, CDR2 YFSETQ. The DNA for the CDR3 is TGCGCCAGCAGCTCGGGACAGGGGAGGGACGAGCAGTACTTC. This codes for CASSSGQGRDEQYF. The whole variable domain, remainder taken from reference TRBV5-1 and TRBJ2-7, is KAGVTQTPRYLIKTRGQQVTLSCSPISGHRSVSWYQQTPGQGLQFLFEYFSETQRNKGNFPGRFSGRQFSNSRSEMNVSTLELGDSALYLCASSSGQGRDEQYFGPGTRLTVT.